What follows are 7 T cell receptor beta chains derived from one specimen sequenced in a study of OX40 agonist ivuxolimab in advanced cancers. Only in-frame clones appear in the TCRdb table, and some are missing; sequencing was by immunoSEQ multiplex PCR. Altogether over 35,000 clones are present, 70% to 90% being singletons, with the ten largest covering roughly a sixth. Sequenced material: CD4+ or CD8+ T cells sorted from blood, taken in a trial of the OX40 agonist ivuxolimab. These receptors were taken from an adult with an advanced solid tumor such as melanoma, head and neck, liver or kidney cancer.

The chain is built from TRBV6-6 and TRBJ1-5, with D possibly matching TRBD1 (5 bases). V was clipped by 11 bases and J by 1 base, with 15 bases between them. Per the germline V gene, CDR1 is MNHNY and CDR2 is SVGAGI (reference sequence). The CDR3 contains 14 residues. The CDR3 DNA follows: TGTGCCGAAGGGAGGGGAGGCAGCAATCAGCCCCAGCATTTT. This translates into CAEGRGGSNQPQHF.

The V call is TRBV5-8, the J call TRBJ2-1; TRBD1 matches 10 bases. With V trimmed by 3 bases and J by 4 bases, 10 bases remained unmatched. Germline lookup yields CDR1 SGHTS and CDR2 YDEGEE. The CDR3 runs 17 residues. The CDR3, as DNA: TGTGCCAGCAGCTCGGACCCCGACAGGGGGCTTTACAATGAGCAGTTCTTC. Translating it yields CASSSDPDRGLYNEQFF.

In nucleotides, the CDR3 is TGTGCCAGCAGCCCAACGGAGGGGCAGTTTCCCGAGCAGTACTTC. This codes for CASSPTEGQFPEQYF. The V call is TRBV4-2, the J call TRBJ2-7; a weak D match, TRBD2 (6 bases). The CDR3 extends over 15 amino acids. V was pared by 4 bases and J by 6 bases, with 19 bases between. The germline CDR1 and CDR2 sequences are LGHNA and YNFKEQ.

The chain combines TRBV30 with TRBJ1-5, with a possible D match to TRBD1 (5 bases). The CDR3 length is 14 residues. V was shortened by 2 bases and J by 5 bases, with 13 bases between the two germline ends. The germline gives CDR1 GTSNPN, CDR2 SVGIG (reference sequence). Here the CDR3 DNA reads TGTGCCTGGAGTCAGGAGGGCAGGGATCAGCCCCAGCATTTT. It yields the protein CAWSQEGRDQPQHF.

V is TRBV4-3 and J is TRBJ2-7; D is possibly TRBD2 (6 bases). The CDR3 loop spans 15 amino acids. The V and J ends lost 5 bases and 5 bases respectively, with 19 bases between them. The germline V gene has CDR1 LGHNA and CDR2 YSLEER. The CDR3 DNA follows: TGCGCCAGCAGCTCACGGCCGGGACCGGGGGACGAGCAGTACTTC. It translates to CASSSRPGPGDEQYF.

The chain couples TRBV9 to TRBJ2-4; D is ambiguous. The V gene lost 0 bases and the J gene lost 1 base, with 14 bases spanning the gap. Germline loops: CDR1 SGDLS, CDR2 YYNGEE. This CDR3 has 17 residues. Written as DNA, the CDR3 is TGTGCCAGCAGCGTAGATGACATCCATCTTGCCAAAAACATTCAGTACTTC. It translates to CASSVDDIHLAKNIQYF.

This clone was recorded only once. The rearrangement uses TRBV5-8 and TRBJ1-1; 9 nucleotides align to TRBD1. The V gene end was trimmed by 0 bases and the J gene end by 5 bases; junction bases not matched to a gene: 5. Germline CDR1 SGHTS, CDR2 YDEGEE. The CDR3 consists of 15 residues. The chain's CDR3 is CASSLDRGRGTEAFF. The CDR3 region has the DNA TGTGCCAGCAGCTTGGACAGGGGGCGAGGGACTGAAGCTTTCTTT.